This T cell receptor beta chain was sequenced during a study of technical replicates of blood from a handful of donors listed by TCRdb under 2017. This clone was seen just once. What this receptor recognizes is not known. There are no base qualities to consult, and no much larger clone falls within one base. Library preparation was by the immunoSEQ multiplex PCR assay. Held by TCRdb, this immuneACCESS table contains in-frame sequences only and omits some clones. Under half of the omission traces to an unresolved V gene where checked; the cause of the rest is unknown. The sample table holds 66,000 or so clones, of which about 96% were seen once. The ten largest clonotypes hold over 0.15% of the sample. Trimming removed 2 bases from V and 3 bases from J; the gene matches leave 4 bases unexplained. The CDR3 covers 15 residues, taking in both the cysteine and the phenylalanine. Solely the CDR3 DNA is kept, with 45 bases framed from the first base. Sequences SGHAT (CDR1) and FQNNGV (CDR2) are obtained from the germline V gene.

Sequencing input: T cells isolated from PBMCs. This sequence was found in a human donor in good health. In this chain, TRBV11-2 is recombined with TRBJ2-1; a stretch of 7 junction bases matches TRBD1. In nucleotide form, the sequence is TGTGCCAGCAGCTTAAGCGCAGGGGGCTACAATGAGCAGTTCTTC. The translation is CASSLSAGGYNEQFF.